This T cell receptor beta chain was recovered during a study of cytomegalovirus exposure and HLA in healthy donors. Study background: In an early release, HLA-typed donors contributed roughly 85 million unique TCR sequences. General observations from the study: Donor immune exposure was known only as CMV serostatus. Differences between HLA loci emerged in a later analysis of TCR association rates, with DRB1 most and HLA-C fewest. Exclusion applied to some V segments, including TRBV6-2 and TRBV6-3, as they were indistinguishable.

Per the germline V gene, CDR1 is MNHEY and CDR2 is SVGAGI. V lost 2 bases and J lost 3; bases outside the gene matches: 4. CDR3 length: 14 amino acids. The study ran its PCR with 60 Vbeta and 13 Jbeta primers. The method was immunoSEQ multiplex PCR; TCRdb's version includes in-frame clones alone and lacks a portion of them. The data contain fewer than 150,000 clones, over 75% of them seen just once; the ten biggest clones take up 2% to 2.5%. This clone was observed once. Its matching antigen is unknown. The V gene is TRBV6-5, the J gene TRBJ2-7, with 7 bases that match TRBD1. The receptor was isolated from a man aged 25 to 40 in good health and CMV-seronegative. The sample was PBMCs. CDR3 amino acids: CASSYADRNYEQYF. The DNA for the CDR3 is TGTGCCAGCAGTTACGCGGACAGGAACTACGAGCAGTACTTC.